This passage covers 31 T cell receptor beta chains from one sample sequenced in a study of T cell responses to AZD1222 COVID-19 vaccine. Sequencing used immunoSEQ multiplex PCR; TCRdb keeps in-frame clones, though not all of them. In the table there are 100,000 to 150,000 clones, roughly 90% of which are singletons. The material sequenced was peripheral blood, taken on day 0 of AZD1222 vaccination. The source of these receptors is an adult in good health.

A note on this clone: This specimen includes other DNA sequences encoding the same CDR3. V gene TRBV9 combines with J gene TRBJ2-2; 15 bases line up with TRBD2. The CDR3 runs 18 residues. The junction had 8 bases not matched to a gene; V was cut back by 3 bases and J by 5 bases. Germline assignment: CDR1 SGDLS and CDR2 YYNGEE. The CDR3 loop reads CASSAGLAGGPGTGELFF. For the CDR3, the DNA is TGTGCCAGCAGCGCTGGACTAGCGGGAGGGCCCGGGACCGGGGAGCTGTTTTTT.

The V call is TRBV14, the J call TRBJ1-6; D gene unclear. The CDR3 extends over 13 amino acids. The V end was cut by 4 bases, the J end by 6 bases, with 7 bases between. Germline lookup yields CDR1 SGHDN and CDR2 FVKESK. CDR3 sequence: CASSPQINSPLHF. DNA for the CDR3: TGTGCCAGCAGCCCACAGATTAATTCACCCCTCCACTTT.

The chain employs TRBV19 and TRBJ1-5; D call uncertain. The germline V and J ends were trimmed by 3 bases and 1 base, with 13 bases remaining between them. Germline lookup yields CDR1 LNHDA and CDR2 SQIVND (reference sequence). This CDR3 comprises 16 residues. The CDR3 loop is CASSMRRARSNQPQHF. As DNA, the CDR3 is TGTGCCAGTAGTATGCGAAGGGCTAGGAGCAATCAGCCCCAGCATTTT. The full variable domain, in which reference TRBV19 and TRBJ1-5 provide the parts outside the CDR3, is DGGITQSPKYLFRKEGQNVTLSCEQNLNHDAMYWYRQDPGQGLRLIYYSQIVNDFQKGDIAEGYSVSREKKESFPLTVTSAQKNPTAFYLCASSMRRARSNQPQHFGDGTRLSIL.

The chain is built from TRBV6-2 or TRBV6-3 and TRBJ2-3; D not certain. Germline lookup yields CDR1 MNHEY and CDR2 SVGEGT. The CDR3 consists of 14 residues. V was pared by 6 bases and J by 0 bases, with 10 bases between. CDR3 coding DNA: TGTGCCAGCAGCCCCTTTGGAAGCACAGATACGCAGTATTTT. Translation: CASSPFGSTDTQYF.

This clone was counted once. The rearrangement links TRBV5-1 to TRBJ1-2, with 9 bases identical to TRBD1. Germline CDR1 is SGHRS and CDR2 is YFSETQ. There are 15 residues in the CDR3. The trim removed 0 bases at V and 6 bases at J, leaving 6 bases unmatched. CDR3 DNA sequence: TGCGCCAGCAGCTTGGGACAGGGGGTTATAGATGGCTACACCTTC. Its translation is CASSLGQGVIDGYTF.

The chain joins TRBV7-2 to TRBJ2-1, with 12 bases identical to TRBD1. The CDR3 spans 15 residues. Per the germline V gene, CDR1 is SGHTA and CDR2 is FQGNSA. Trimming cost V 5 bases and J 4 bases; bases outside gene matches: 3. This CDR3 reads CASSRDRGLYNEQFF. Here the CDR3 DNA reads TGTGCCAGCAGCCGGGACAGGGGGCTTTACAATGAGCAGTTCTTC.

This chain connects TRBV20-1 to TRBJ1-1; D is uncertain. Trimming left V 5 bases short and J 0 bases short, with 4 bases between. The germline V gene has CDR1 DFQATT and CDR2 SNEGSKA (reference sequence). CDR3 size: 11 residues. This CDR3 is CSAFVNTEAFF. The CDR3 DNA sequence: TGCAGTGCTTTCGTGAACACTGAAGCTTTCTTT.

This chain joins TRBV4-2 and TRBJ1-6; TRBD1 is a possible D gene (6 bases). The CDR3 loop spans 16 amino acids. Germline V gene lookup returns CDR1 LGHNA and CDR2 YNFKEQ. Trimming removed 0 bases from V and 10 bases from J, with 16 bases in between. CDR3 loop: CASSQDGAGDYSPLHF. CDR3 nucleotide sequence: TGTGCCAGCAGCCAAGACGGGGCAGGGGATTACTCACCCCTCCACTTT.

The chain joins TRBV5-1 to TRBJ1-1; D unresolved. V was trimmed by 0 bases and J by 1 base, leaving 7 bases between them. Germline V CDR1 and CDR2: SGHRS, YFSETQ. This CDR3 has 14 residues. The DNA for the CDR3 is TGCGCCAGCAGCTTGGTATCGGGGAACACTGAAGCTTTCTTT. Its protein product is CASSLVSGNTEAFF. Using reference TRBV5-1 and TRBJ1-1 for the parts outside the CDR3, the full variable domain is KAGVTQTPRYLIKTRGQQVTLSCSPISGHRSVSWYQQTPGQGLQFLFEYFSETQRNKGNFPGRFSGRQFSNSRSEMNVSTLELGDSALYLCASSLVSGNTEAFFGQGTRLTVV.

This chain links TRBV29-1 with TRBJ1-3, with unresolved D. V was cut by 4 bases and J by 1 base, with 8 bases left in between. Germline CDR1 SQVTM, CDR2 ANQGSEA. This CDR3 is built from 13 residues. The CDR3: CSVVFISGNTIYF. The CDR3 DNA sequence: TGCAGCGTTGTATTCATTTCTGGAAACACCATATATTTT.

This clone was counted a single time. The rearrangement uses TRBV7-3 and TRBJ2-7; perhaps TRBD1 as D (6 bases). V shed 3 bases and J shed 6 bases, with 12 bases lying between them. This CDR3 spans 13 amino acids. The V gene's germline CDR1 is SGHTA and CDR2 FQGTGA. CDR3 region: CASSLTGQREQYF. In DNA form, the CDR3 reads TGTGCCAGCAGCTTGACAGGTCAGCGCGAGCAGTACTTC.

The chain couples TRBV19 to TRBJ1-2, with TRBD1 matching 7 bases. CDR1 is LNHDA and CDR2 is SQIVND in the germline V gene (reference sequence). The CDR3 has 15 residues. With 4 bases clipped from V and 8 bases from J, the junction kept 13 bases outside the gene matches. CDR3 sequence: CASSRRTGREWGYTF. DNA of the CDR3: TGTGCCAGTAGTAGACGGACAGGTCGGGAATGGGGCTACACCTTC.

The chain employs TRBV2 and TRBJ2-5, with D unresolved. V lost 4 bases to trimming and J lost 4 bases, with 7 bases between them. This CDR3 region has 12 residues. Germline values: CDR1 SNHLY, CDR2 FYNNEI. The CDR3 region is CASSGQGETQYF. The CDR3 region has the DNA TGTGCCAGCAGTGGTCAAGGAGAGACCCAGTACTTC.

The rearrangement links TRBV6-5 to TRBJ1-6; D ambiguous. The CDR3 is made up of 14 amino acids. V was shortened by 6 bases and J by 6 bases, with 12 bases between the two germline ends. Germline V gives CDR1 MNHEY, CDR2 SVGAGI. The CDR3 loop is CASSGRSFNSPLHF. Written as DNA, the CDR3 is TGTGCCAGCAGCGGAAGATCTTTTAATTCACCCCTCCACTTT.

The V and J genes are TRBV9 and TRBJ2-2; D unclear. The CDR3 consists of 15 residues. Germline V gene data show CDR1 as SGDLS and CDR2 as YYNGEE. Trimming stripped 3 bases from V and 3 bases from J, with 12 bases between. CDR3 protein: CASSAWSAHTGELFF. The CDR3 DNA reads TGTGCCAGCAGCGCGTGGAGTGCTCACACCGGGGAGCTGTTTTTT.

This clone came up a few times. The chain uses TRBV28 and TRBJ2-2; 7 bases map to TRBD1. Per the germline V gene, CDR1 is MDHEN and CDR2 is SYDVKM. With 7 bases clipped from V and 7 bases from J, the junction kept 12 bases outside the gene matches. CDR3 length: 15 residues. CDR3 loop: CASNSWDSFGGELFF. The CDR3 nucleotides read TGTGCCAGCAACTCTTGGGACAGTTTTGGCGGGGAGCTGTTTTTT.

This clone was observed once. Within the sample, other DNA sequences also encode this same CDR3. This rearrangement joins TRBV18 to TRBJ1-1, with D tentatively TRBD1 (5 bases). The CDR3 sequence is 14 residues long. In germline, CDR1 is KGHSH, CDR2 LQKENI. V was cut by 3 bases and J by 0 bases, with 8 bases left in between. In nucleotides, the CDR3 is TGTGCCAGCTCACCGCAGGGCATGAACACTGAAGCTTTCTTT. It is translated as CASSPQGMNTEAFF. Combining the CDR3 with reference TRBV18 and TRBJ1-1 gives the whole variable domain NAGVMQNPRHLVRRRGQEARLRCSPMKGHSHVYWYRQLPEEGLKFMVYLQKENIIDESGMPKERFSAEFPKEGPSILRIQQVVRGDSAAYFCASSPQGMNTEAFFGQGTRLTVV.

The genes are TRBV6-1 and TRBJ2-7; weak D call: TRBD2 (6 bases). This CDR3 region has 15 residues. CDR1 MNHNS and CDR2 SASEGT come from the germline V gene. V shed 1 base and J shed 0 bases, with 10 bases lying between them. CDR3 sequence reads: CASSEVTGDSYEQYF. In DNA, the CDR3 is TGTGCCAGCAGTGAAGTGACGGGGGACTCCTACGAGCAGTACTTC.

This chain joins TRBV7-9 and TRBJ2-7; D perhaps matches TRBD1 (6 bases). The CDR3 has 17 residues. Germline-derived CDR1 and CDR2 are SEHNR and FQNEAQ (reference sequence). V was clipped by 4 bases and J by 0 bases, with 19 bases between them. As DNA, the CDR3 is TGTGCCAGCAGCTCACACTCCTGGGACACTAGCTCCTACGAGCAGTACTTC. The encoded protein is CASSSHSWDTSSYEQYF.

The rearrangement links TRBV29-1 to TRBJ1-4; D remains unclear. The V gene's germline CDR1 is SQVTM and CDR2 ANQGSEA. The CDR3 contains 13 residues. V gave up 7 bases and J gave up 0 bases, with 9 bases separating them. The chain's CDR3 is CSAGKATNEKLFF. CDR3 nucleotides: TGCAGCGCAGGCAAGGCAACTAATGAAAAACTGTTTTTT.

The V and J genes are TRBV7-4 and TRBJ1-1, with D possibly being TRBD1 (5 bases). From germline, CDR1 is SGHVT and CDR2 SQSDAQ. The CDR3 sequence is 13 residues long. V was clipped by 2 bases and J by 4 bases, with 8 bases between them. The CDR3 spells CASSLPGGTEAFF. In nucleotides, the CDR3 is TGTGCCAGCAGCTTACCGGGGGGCACTGAAGCTTTCTTT.

V and J are TRBV9 and TRBJ1-3; the match to TRBD1 covers 7 bases. The CDR3 length is 18 residues. Germline CDR1 and CDR2: SGDLS and YYNGEE. V was pared by 0 bases and J by 0 bases, with 9 bases of the junction left unmatched. The CDR3 loop is CASSVGGPGQLSGNTIYF. CDR3 nucleotides: TGTGCCAGCAGCGTAGGGGGCCCGGGACAGCTCTCTGGAAACACCATATATTTT.

The rearrangement joins TRBV6-5 to TRBJ1-1; D unclear. Per the germline V gene, CDR1 is MNHEY and CDR2 is SVGAGI. The CDR3 consists of 13 residues. Trimming took off 6 bases at V and 1 base at J, with 9 bases between the two ends. The chain's CDR3 is CASRGRQNTEAFF. The CDR3 region has the DNA TGTGCCAGCAGAGGTCGACAGAACACTGAAGCTTTCTTT.

CDR3 sequence: CASSLMPRGGNTIYF. CDR3 DNA sequence: TGTGCCAGCAGTTTAATGCCTCGGGGTGGAAACACCATATATTTT. The chain is built from TRBV28 and TRBJ1-3; D ambiguous. This CDR3 spans 15 amino acids. Germline CDR1 reads MDHEN; CDR2 reads SYDVKM. V lost 2 bases and J lost 3, with 11 bases in between.

In its sample, this clone was seen once. The rearrangement uses TRBV5-1 and TRBJ2-6, with TRBD2 identical over 9 bases. The CDR3 runs 21 residues. V lost 3 bases and J lost 3; bases outside the gene matches: 19. In germline, CDR1 is SGHRS, CDR2 YFSETQ. CDR3 loop: CASSSTSGRRVSISGANVLTF. CDR3 nucleotides: TGCGCCAGCAGCTCTACTAGCGGGCGGAGAGTGTCTATAAGTGGGGCCAACGTCCTGACTTTC.

The chain employs TRBV9 and TRBJ1-1; D is ambiguous. The CDR3 extends over 14 amino acids. The germline V and J ends were trimmed by 4 bases and 2 bases, with 12 bases remaining between them. Germline V lookup: CDR1 SGDLS, CDR2 YYNGEE. CDR3 DNA sequence: TGTGCCAGCAGCCCCGGAACACTCAACACTGAAGCTTTCTTT. Translated, it gives CASSPGTLNTEAFF.

The chain couples TRBV2 to TRBJ2-7, with 9 bases identical to TRBD1. Looked up from germline, CDR1 is SNHLY and CDR2 is FYNNEI. The CDR3 contains 14 residues. V shed 8 bases and J 2 bases; nucleotides not matched to a gene: 7. In nucleotides, the CDR3 is TGTGCCAGCGCGGACAGGGGTCCAACCTACGAGCAGTACTTC. Protein product: CASADRGPTYEQYF.

The gene calls are TRBV24-1 and TRBJ2-2, with D possibly TRBD1 on 6 matching bases. Germline CDR1 reads KGHDR; CDR2 reads SFDVKD. The V and J ends lost 4 bases and 4 bases respectively, with 12 bases between them. The length of the CDR3 is 15 residues. This chain's CDR3 is CATSDPGQSTGELFF. CDR3 DNA: TGTGCCACCAGTGACCCCGGACAGAGCACCGGGGAGCTGTTTTTT.

The V gene is TRBV11-1, the J gene TRBJ2-6; 8 nucleotides match TRBD1. Germline V gives CDR1 SGHAT, CDR2 FQDESV (reference sequence). This CDR3 contains 15 residues. Trimming took 7 bases from V and 3 from J; bases not matched to a gene: 5. The CDR3 loop is CASIRQGLGANVLTF. CDR3 coding DNA: TGTGCCAGCATTCGACAGGGGCTTGGGGCCAACGTCCTGACTTTC.

This chain uses TRBV9 with TRBJ1-6; maybe TRBD1 (5 bases). The CDR3 is 17 amino acids. V was pared by 0 bases and J by 0 bases, with 10 bases between. Germline CDR1 and CDR2: SGDLS and YYNGEE. CDR3 nucleotides: TGTGCCAGCAGCGTAGGAGGGGCCGGCTCCTATAATTCACCCCTCCACTTT. Its protein is CASSVGGAGSYNSPLHF.

The J gene is TRBJ1-1, the V gene TRBV5-1; D may be TRBD1 (6 bases). V dropped 1 base and J dropped 2 bases, with 9 bases sitting between them. The CDR3 length is 14 residues. Per the germline V gene, CDR1 is SGHRS and CDR2 is YFSETQ. DNA of the CDR3: TGCGCCAGCAGCTTGACAGGGAGCAACACTGAAGCTTTCTTT. Translated: CASSLTGSNTEAFF.